This T cell receptor (beta chain) was profiled in a study of identical twins (dated by TCRdb to the mid-2010s). The study in broad terms: To test whether fetal clonotypes persist, this study deep-sequenced TCR alpha and beta repertoires from monozygotic twins, from unrelated adults of various ages, and from cord blood. To rule out contamination, the twin experiments were replicated at different times with different library preparation protocols. The investigation overall reported the following: Conclusions relied on cross-sectional statistical analysis, since the same donors could not be followed over many years. In monozygotic twins, recombination models systematically underestimated out-of-frame TCR alpha sharing, but the models matched the sharing seen between unrelated individuals. Zero-insertion analyses could be partly confounded by invariant T cells such as MAIT and iNKT, though diverse VJ usage argued against such confounding for most clonotypes. A weaker excess of twin sharing was found in beta out-of-frame sequences because the signal-to-noise ratio was lowered by fewer shared sequences. Compared with coincidental sharing between unrelated individuals, out-of-frame TCR alpha sequences shared between twins showed an excess of sequences with low generation probability. Abundant cord blood beta clonotypes carried fewer insertions; young adult naive repertoires showed a weaker similar trend, while memory repertoires showed none.

All donors were healthy Caucasians. The twin cohort comprised three pairs of female monozygotic twins, all aged roughly 18 to 29 years. Miltenyi CD45RO+ enrichment and human naive T-cell isolation kits were used to isolate memory (CD45RO+) and naive T cells from PBMC. This clonotype was picked up many times. The antigen it recognizes is unknown. Base qualities are not provided; no much larger clone lies one nucleotide away. Library generation was performed with 5' RACE. Sequencing relied on an Illumina HiSeq 2000. A universal primer binding site was introduced by template switching, and a unique molecular identifier was present in the final cDNA, enabling accurate counting of TCR cDNA molecules. Specific primers in the conserved constant-segment region were used to synthesize first-strand cDNA for TCR alpha and beta chains. To control for contamination, every cDNA library carried two barcodes: a SMART-Mk sample barcode plus Illumina barcodes. TruSeq adapter sequences, together with Illumina sample barcodes, were added in two successive PCR steps. TCR alpha and beta cDNA libraries were sequenced on the Illumina HiSeq platform with custom primers. Per the original workflow: Raw reads were processed with MiGEC to extract unique molecular identifiers, and MiXCR was used to determine CDR3 positions. Recombination models were inferred per individual with the repgenHMM and IGoR tools using an EM algorithm. Shared clonotype analysis was performed with the tcR package in R, normalizing sharing by the product of cloneset sizes. To study raw recombination free of thymic and clonal selection effects, out-of-frame nonproductive sequences were analyzed. TCRdb itself trimmed the public reads at Q25 with fastp, ran MiXCR and retained productive beta chains. Each entry merges the rows of one CDR3 protein and shows their most common DNA and genes. TCRdb, not the authors, supplied the V and J calls. This sample lists 210,000 or so distinct CDR3 sequences; around 6.9% were detected once. The ten largest clonotypes hold roughly 2% of the sample.

The CDR3 contains 16 residues, cysteine and phenylalanine counted. Of all the DNA, just the CDR3 is kept, 48 bases in frame from base 1. CDR1 is given as MDHEN and CDR2 as SYDVKM, both from the germline V gene. From V the trimming removes 5 bases and from J it removes 0 bases, while the gene matches leave 7 bases of the junction unaccounted for. The sample was also reused in another study, on yellow fever vaccine responses in identical twins. Per the second study: The authors reported that the T cell response to vaccination in identical twins appeared partly convergent and partly personalized. In identical twins, the study followed T cell clones that responded to the vaccine with precision.

The sample consisted of memory (CD45RO+) T cells sorted from blood. Taken with the paper, the label for cell subset or site translates to: CD45RO+ enriched T cells. The receptor comes from a woman aged 18-29 years in good health. The chain is encoded by TRBV28 joined to TRBJ2-3, with 8 middle bases fitting TRBD1. The CDR3 loop reads CASSPGQGWSTDTQYF. The sequence in DNA is TGTGCCAGCAGTCCCGGACAGGGTTGGAGCACAGATACGCAGTATTTT.